This T cell receptor (beta chain) was captured by sequencing in a study of shared clonotypes between healthy human individuals. Overall study findings and caveats: The low donor count limited represented genetic and exposure-history diversity.

This CDR3 region has 19 residues. Per germline, CDR1 LNHDA and CDR2 SQIVND (reference sequence). Deletions cut 0 bases from V and 3 bases from J, with 22 bases between. This clone was counted a single time. Antigen unknown. CD45RO-negative, CCR7-selected cells formed the naive CD8 fraction, which excluded terminally differentiated effector memory CD45RA+ cells. Sequenced by immunoSEQ multiplex PCR; TCRdb stores in-frame clones only, minus some. The data contain some 580,000 clones, roughly 98% of them singletons. This receptor was obtained from a young man in good health. The sequencing sample was made of naive CD8+ T cells sorted from blood. The chain combines TRBV19 with TRBJ2-3; a weak D match, TRBD1 (6 bases). CDR3 protein: CASSIDLEDSRFATDTQYF. The CDR3 coding sequence is TGTGCCAGTAGTATAGATCTGGAGGACAGTCGCTTTGCGACAGATACGCAGTATTTT.